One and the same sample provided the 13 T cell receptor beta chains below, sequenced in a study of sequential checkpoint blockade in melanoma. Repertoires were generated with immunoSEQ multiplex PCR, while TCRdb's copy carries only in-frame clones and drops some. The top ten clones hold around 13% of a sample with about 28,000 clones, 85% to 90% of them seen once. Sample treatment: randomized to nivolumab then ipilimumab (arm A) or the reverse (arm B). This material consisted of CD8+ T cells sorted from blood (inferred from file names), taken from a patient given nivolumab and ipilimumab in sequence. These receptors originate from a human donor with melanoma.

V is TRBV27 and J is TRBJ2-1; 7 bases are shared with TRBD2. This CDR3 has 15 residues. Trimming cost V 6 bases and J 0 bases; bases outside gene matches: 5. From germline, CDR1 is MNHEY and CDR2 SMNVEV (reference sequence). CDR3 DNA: TGTGCCAGCAGGGTCGGGGGGAGCTCCTACAATGAGCAGTTCTTC. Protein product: CASRVGGSSYNEQFF.

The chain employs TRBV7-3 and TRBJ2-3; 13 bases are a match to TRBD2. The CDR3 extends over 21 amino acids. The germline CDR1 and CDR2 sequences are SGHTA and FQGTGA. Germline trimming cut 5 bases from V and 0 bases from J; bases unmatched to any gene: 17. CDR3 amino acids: CASSAYSARLAGGSSTDTQYF. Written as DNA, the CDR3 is TGTGCCAGCAGCGCCTACTCTGCGAGACTAGCGGGAGGCTCTAGCACAGATACGCAGTATTTT.

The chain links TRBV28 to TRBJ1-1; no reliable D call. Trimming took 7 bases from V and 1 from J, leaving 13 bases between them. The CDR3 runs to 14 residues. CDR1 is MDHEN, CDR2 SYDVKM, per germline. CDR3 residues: CASIPQLGNTEAFF. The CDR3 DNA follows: TGTGCCAGCATTCCACAGTTGGGGAACACTGAAGCTTTCTTT.

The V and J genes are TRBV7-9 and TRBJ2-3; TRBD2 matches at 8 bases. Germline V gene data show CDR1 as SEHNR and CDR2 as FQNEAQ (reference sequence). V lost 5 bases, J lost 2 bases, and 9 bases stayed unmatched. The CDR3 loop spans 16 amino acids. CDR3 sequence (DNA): TGTGCCAGCAGCCCTATGGCGGGGGGATACACAGATACGCAGTATTTT. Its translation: CASSPMAGGYTDTQYF.

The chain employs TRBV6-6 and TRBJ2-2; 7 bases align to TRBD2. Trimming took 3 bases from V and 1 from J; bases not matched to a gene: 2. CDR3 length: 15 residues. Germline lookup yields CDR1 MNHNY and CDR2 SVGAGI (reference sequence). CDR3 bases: TGTGCCAGCAGTTATGCGGGGGAGAACACCGGGGAGCTGTTTTTT. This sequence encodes CASSYAGENTGELFF.

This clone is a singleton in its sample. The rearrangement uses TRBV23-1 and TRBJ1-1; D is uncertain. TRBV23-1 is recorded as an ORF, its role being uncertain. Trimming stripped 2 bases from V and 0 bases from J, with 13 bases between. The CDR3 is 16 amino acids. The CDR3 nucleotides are TGCGCCAGCAGTCAAGAGGTACCTTACATGAACACTGAAGCTTTCTTT. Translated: CASSQEVPYMNTEAFF.

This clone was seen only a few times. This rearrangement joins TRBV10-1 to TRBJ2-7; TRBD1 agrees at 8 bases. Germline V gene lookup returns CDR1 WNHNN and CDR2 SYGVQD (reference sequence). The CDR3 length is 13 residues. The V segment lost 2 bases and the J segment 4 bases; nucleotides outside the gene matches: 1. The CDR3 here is CASSETGGYEQYF. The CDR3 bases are TGCGCCAGCAGTGAGACAGGGGGTTACGAGCAGTACTTC.

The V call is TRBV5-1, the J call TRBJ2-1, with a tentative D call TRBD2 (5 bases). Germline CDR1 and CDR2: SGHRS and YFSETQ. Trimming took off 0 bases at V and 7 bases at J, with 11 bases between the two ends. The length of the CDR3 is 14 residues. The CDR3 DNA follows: TGCGCCAGCAGCTTGGTTGCCGCGGGTAATGAGCAGTTCTTC. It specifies CASSLVAAGNEQFF.

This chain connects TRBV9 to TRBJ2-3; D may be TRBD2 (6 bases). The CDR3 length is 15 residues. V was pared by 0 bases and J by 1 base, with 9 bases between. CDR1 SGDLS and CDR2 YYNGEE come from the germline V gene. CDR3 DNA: TGTGCCAGCAGCGTAGTCGGCGGGGGCACAGATACGCAGTATTTT. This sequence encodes CASSVVGGGTDTQYF.

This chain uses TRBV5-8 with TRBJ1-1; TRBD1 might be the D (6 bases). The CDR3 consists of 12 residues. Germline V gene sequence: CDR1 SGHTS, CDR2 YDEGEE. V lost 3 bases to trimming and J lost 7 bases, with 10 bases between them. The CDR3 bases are TGTGCCAGCAGCTACAGGGACGATGAAGCTTTCTTT. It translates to CASSYRDDEAFF.

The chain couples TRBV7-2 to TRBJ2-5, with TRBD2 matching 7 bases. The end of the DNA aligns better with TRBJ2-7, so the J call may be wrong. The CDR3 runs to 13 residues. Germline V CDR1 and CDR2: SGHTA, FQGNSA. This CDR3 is CASSSLADYEQYF. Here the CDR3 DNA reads TGTGCCAGCAGCTCCCTAGCGGATTACGAGCAGTACTTC.

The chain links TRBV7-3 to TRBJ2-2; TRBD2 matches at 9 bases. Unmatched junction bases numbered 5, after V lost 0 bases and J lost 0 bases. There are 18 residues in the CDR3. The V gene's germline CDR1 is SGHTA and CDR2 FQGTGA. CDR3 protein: CASSLTPRLAANTGELFF. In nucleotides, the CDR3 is TGTGCCAGCAGCTTAACCCCCAGACTAGCGGCGAACACCGGGGAGCTGTTTTTT.

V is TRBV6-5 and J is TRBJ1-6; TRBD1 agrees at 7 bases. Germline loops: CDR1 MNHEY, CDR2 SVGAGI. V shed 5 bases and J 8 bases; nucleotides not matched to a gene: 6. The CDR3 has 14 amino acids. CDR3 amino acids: CASSEEGQYSPLHF. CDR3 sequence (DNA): TGTGCCAGCAGTGAAGAGGGACAGTATTCACCCCTCCACTTT.